This entry concerns a single T cell receptor (beta chain). The sample comes from a study of T cell changes during pregnancy in multiple sclerosis. There are 13 residues in the CDR3. V lost 5 bases and J lost 6, with 13 bases in between. The germline V gene encodes CDR1 MDHEN and CDR2 SYDVKM. Only in-frame clones appear in the TCRdb table, and some are missing; sequencing was by immunoSEQ multiplex PCR. The sample records 130,000 or so clones, roughly 92% being singletons. This specimen consisted of peripheral blood, obtained before pregnancy. This TCR was recovered from a female donor with multiple sclerosis, enrolled in a pregnancy study. The chain employs TRBV28 and TRBJ1-2; a possible D gene is TRBD1 (6 bases). In DNA form, the CDR3 reads TGTGCCAGCAGTCTTACAGGGCCGGATGGCTACACCTTC. This translates into CASSLTGPDGYTF.